A single sample is the source of the 17 T cell receptor beta chains below, sequenced in a study of a mutant IDH1 vaccine in newly diagnosed glioma. These receptors' targets are unknown. Generated by immunoSEQ multiplex PCR, the TCRdb table keeps only in-frame clones and is missing some. The sample lists about 41,000 clones, 60% to 85% seen once, with 6.3% in the top ten. Documented time point: week 23, last vaccination. What each vaccine dose contained was 300 ug of mutant IDH1 20-mer peptide, accompanied by topical imiquimod. The source was PBMCs, collected from a glioma patient whose treatment included an IDH1 peptide vaccine. The receptors were sampled from a woman aged 40 to 50 with glioma. Some clones in this sample may be carry-over from other donors' samples.

The CDR3 DNA follows: TGTGCCACCAGCAGTACCCGGGACACATACACCGGGGAGCTGTTTTTT. Residues: CATSSTRDTYTGELFF. The chain carries TRBV15 and TRBJ2-2; D possibly corresponds to TRBD1 (6 bases). CDR3 length equals 16 residues. The V and J ends lost 3 bases and 3 bases respectively, with 14 bases between them. The germline V gene encodes CDR1 LNHNV and CDR2 YYDKDF (reference sequence).

This clone has only a few counts. The V and J genes are TRBV7-2 and TRBJ2-5; 7 bases line up with TRBD1. CDR1 and CDR2 (germline): SGHTA, FQGNSA. Trimming cost V 5 bases and J 2 bases; bases outside gene matches: 2. This CDR3 contains 13 residues. As DNA, the CDR3 is TGTGCCAGCAGCCCGACAGGGCAAGAGACCCAGTACTTC. Translated: CASSPTGQETQYF.

This chain connects TRBV15 to TRBJ1-1; the D gene is possibly TRBD1 (6 bases). Trimming shortened V by 7 bases and J by 0 bases, and 12 bases separated the two germline ends. The CDR3 consists of 14 residues. The germline V gene encodes CDR1 LNHNV and CDR2 YYDKDF (reference sequence). Here the CDR3 DNA reads TGTGCCACCAAGCTGACAGGAATGAACACTGAAGCTTTCTTT. Protein product: CATKLTGMNTEAFF.

The CDR3 is CASSLQYDTEAFF. The DNA of the CDR3 is TGCGCCAGCAGCTTGCAGTACGACACTGAAGCTTTCTTT. The chain combines TRBV5-1 with TRBJ1-1, with D unresolved. V was clipped by 1 base and J by 3 bases, with 7 bases between them. Germline V gives CDR1 SGHRS, CDR2 YFSETQ. This CDR3 has 13 amino acids.

The chain is built from TRBV4-2 and TRBJ2-2; TRBD2 matches 9 bases. CDR3 size: 15 residues. Trimming cost V 0 bases and J 5 bases; bases outside gene matches: 1. The germline CDR1 and CDR2 sequences are LGHNA and YNFKEQ. CDR3 in DNA: TGTGCCAGCAGCCAAGAAACTAGCGGGACCGGGGAGCTGTTTTTT. This sequence encodes CASSQETSGTGELFF.

This chain uses TRBV10-3 with TRBJ1-6, with 7 bases that match TRBD1. The CDR3 runs 13 residues. Unmatched junction bases numbered 3, after V lost 5 bases and J lost 8 bases. From germline, CDR1 is ENHRY and CDR2 SYGVKD. The CDR3 loop reads CAISPQGDSPLHF. The CDR3 DNA reads TGTGCCATCAGTCCCCAGGGGGATTCACCCCTCCACTTT.

The chain couples TRBV4-3 to TRBJ2-7, with 7 positions matching TRBD1. Germline V gene sequence: CDR1 LGHNA, CDR2 YSLEER. There are 15 residues in the CDR3. The J segment lost 2 bases and the V segment lost 1 base, leaving 5 bases of the junction unmatched. The CDR3 protein is CASSQVYTGAYEQYF. Written as DNA, the CDR3 is TGCGCCAGCAGCCAAGTTTATACAGGGGCCTACGAGCAGTACTTC.

The rearrangement links TRBV9 to TRBJ2-1; 8 positions agree with TRBD2. V lost 2 bases to trimming and J lost 6 bases; unmatched junction nucleotides: 10. The germline CDR1 and CDR2 sequences are SGDLS and YYNGEE. The CDR3 runs to 16 residues. The DNA for the CDR3 is TGTGCCAGCAGCGTCCCTGGGGGTAGCGGGACCAATGAGCAGTTCTTC. This translates into CASSVPGGSGTNEQFF.

The V and J genes are TRBV11-2 and TRBJ1-3; 10 positions agree with TRBD1. This CDR3 is built from 17 residues. V shed 2 bases and J 0 bases; nucleotides not matched to a gene: 4. Germline V CDR1 and CDR2: SGHAT, FQNNGV. For the CDR3, the DNA is TGTGCCAGCAGCTTAATGGGACAGGGGAGCTCTGGAAACACCATATATTTT. Its translation is CASSLMGQGSSGNTIYF.

The rearrangement uses TRBV10-1 and TRBJ1-5; a weak D match, TRBD1 (6 bases). Germline V gene sequence: CDR1 WNHNN, CDR2 SYGVQD (reference sequence). Trimming left V 6 bases short and J 4 bases short, with 16 bases between. The CDR3 contains 15 residues. The CDR3 nucleotides read TGCGCCAGCAGATTGGCCCGGGACAAAAATCAGCCCCAGCATTTT. It translates to CASRLARDKNQPQHF.

This chain connects TRBV28 to TRBJ2-4; 7 nucleotides line up with TRBD2. V dropped 5 bases and J dropped 7; count of bases not matched to a gene: 2. The CDR3 contains 12 residues. The germline V gene has CDR1 MDHEN and CDR2 SYDVKM. As DNA, the CDR3 is TGTGCCAGCAGTACCGGGGGGAACATTCAGTACTTC. It translates to CASSTGGNIQYF.

The chain uses TRBV30 and TRBJ2-5, with D unresolved. V was cut by 2 bases and J by 3 bases, with 7 bases left in between. This CDR3 has 12 amino acids. The germline V gene encodes CDR1 GTSNPN and CDR2 SVGIG (reference sequence). This CDR3 is CAWSRAEETQYF. CDR3 nucleotides: TGTGCCTGGAGTAGGGCAGAAGAGACCCAGTACTTC.

The chain links TRBV19 to TRBJ1-2, with a possible D match to TRBD1 (5 bases). The V end lost 7 bases, the J end lost 3 bases, and 12 bases lay between the germline ends. Germline-derived CDR1 and CDR2 are LNHDA and SQIVND (reference sequence). The CDR3 loop spans 13 amino acids. CDR3 DNA sequence: TGTGCCAGTACCCGGGACCGATACTATGGCTACACCTTC. This sequence encodes CASTRDRYYGYTF.

The chain carries TRBV7-9 and TRBJ1-5; a possible D gene is TRBD1 (5 bases). The germline V gene encodes CDR1 SEHNR and CDR2 FQNEAQ (reference sequence). Trimming removed 4 bases from V and 7 bases from J, with 11 bases in between. This CDR3 has 13 amino acids. CDR3 nucleotide sequence: TGTGCCAGCAGCTCCCAGGGACGGCAGCCCCAGCATTTT. It specifies CASSSQGRQPQHF.

The genes are TRBV25-1 and TRBJ2-1; maybe TRBD2 (6 bases). In germline, CDR1 is MGHDK, CDR2 SYGVNS. V was shortened by 6 bases and J by 5 bases, with 20 bases between the two germline ends. The CDR3 has 16 amino acids. The CDR3 here is CASSPVLLAPDNEQFF. As DNA, the CDR3 is TGTGCCAGCAGCCCAGTACTCCTAGCGCCTGACAATGAGCAGTTCTTC.

The CDR3 spells CASSRGAVQPNQPQHF. CDR3 nucleotides: TGTGCCAGTAGTAGGGGCGCGGTGCAGCCTAATCAGCCCCAGCATTTT. The V gene is TRBV19, the J gene TRBJ1-5, with TRBD1 as a possible D gene (5 bases). The CDR3 extends over 16 amino acids. V gave up 4 bases and J gave up 4 bases, with 17 bases separating them. Per the germline V gene, CDR1 is LNHDA and CDR2 is SQIVND (reference sequence).

The CDR3 DNA reads as TGCGCCAGCAGAACGGGACACCTAAATTCACCCCTCCACTTT. It is translated as CASRTGHLNSPLHF. V gene TRBV10-1 combines with J gene TRBJ1-6; perhaps TRBD1 as D (6 bases). From germline, CDR1 is WNHNN and CDR2 SYGVQD (reference sequence). V was trimmed by 6 bases and J by 7 bases, leaving 13 bases between them. The CDR3 has 14 amino acids.